Sequencing of this T cell receptor beta chain was carried out in a study of blood T cell repertoires in COVID-19. In the study overall: The United States, Italy and Spain provided the acute and convalescent COVID-19 samples. Nucleic acid was either cDNA or gDNA, and it came from T cells, B-cell-depleted T cells, or PBMCs.

The study recruited people aged about 18 to 95 years across about two dozen US areas. Before being deemed recovered, Cohort 3 donors had two negative PCRs, clearance, or symptom resolution. Clones were sequenced by immunoSEQ multiplex PCR, and TCRdb holds only the in-frame ones, with some missing. Among 400,000 to 450,000 clones listed, 85% to 90% were seen once. V was trimmed by 1 base and J by 13 bases, leaving 14 bases between them. CDR3 size: 13 residues. The germline CDR1 and CDR2 sequences are LGHDT and YNNKEL (reference sequence). Sequenced input: PBMCs or T cells enriched from blood (not recorded which). The receptor comes from a man aged 25-45 years who had recovered from COVID-19. The J gene is TRBJ2-1, the V gene TRBV3-1 (or the pseudogene TRBV3-2); unclear D gene. Here the CDR3 DNA reads TGTGCCAGCAGCCAAGTTGTGAGTGCGGAACAGTTCTTC. Amino acids: CASSQVVSAEQFF.